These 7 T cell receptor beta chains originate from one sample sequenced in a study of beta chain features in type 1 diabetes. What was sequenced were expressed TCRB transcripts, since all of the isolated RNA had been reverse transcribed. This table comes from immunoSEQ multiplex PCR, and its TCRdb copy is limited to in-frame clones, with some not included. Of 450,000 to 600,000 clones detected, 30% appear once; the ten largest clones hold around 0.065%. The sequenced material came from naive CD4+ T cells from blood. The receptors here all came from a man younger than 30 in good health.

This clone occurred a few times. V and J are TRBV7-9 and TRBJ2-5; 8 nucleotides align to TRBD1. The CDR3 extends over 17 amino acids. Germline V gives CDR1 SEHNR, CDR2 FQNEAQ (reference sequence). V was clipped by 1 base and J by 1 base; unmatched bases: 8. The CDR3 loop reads CASSLGDRMAGQETQYF. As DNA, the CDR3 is TGTGCCAGCAGCTTAGGGGACAGGATGGCGGGCCAAGAGACCCAGTACTTC.

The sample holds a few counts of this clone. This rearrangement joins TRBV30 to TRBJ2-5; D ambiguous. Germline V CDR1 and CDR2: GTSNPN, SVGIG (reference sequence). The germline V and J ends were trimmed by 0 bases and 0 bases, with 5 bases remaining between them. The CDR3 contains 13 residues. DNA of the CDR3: TGTGCCTGGAGTGTATGGTACCAAGAGACCCAGTACTTC. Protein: CAWSVWYQETQYF.

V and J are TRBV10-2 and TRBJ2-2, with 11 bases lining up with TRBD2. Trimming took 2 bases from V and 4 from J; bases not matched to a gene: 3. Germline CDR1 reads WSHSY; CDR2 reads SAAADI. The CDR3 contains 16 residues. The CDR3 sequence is CASSEILAGGTGELFF. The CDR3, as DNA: TGCGCCAGCAGTGAGATCCTAGCGGGAGGCACCGGGGAGCTGTTTTTT.

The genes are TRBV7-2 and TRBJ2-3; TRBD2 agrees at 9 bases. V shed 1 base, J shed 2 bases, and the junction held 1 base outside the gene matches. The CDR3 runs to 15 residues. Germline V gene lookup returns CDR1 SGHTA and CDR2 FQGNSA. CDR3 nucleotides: TGTGCCAGCAGCTTAGGCGGGAGGGACACAGATACGCAGTATTTT. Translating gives CASSLGGRDTDTQYF.

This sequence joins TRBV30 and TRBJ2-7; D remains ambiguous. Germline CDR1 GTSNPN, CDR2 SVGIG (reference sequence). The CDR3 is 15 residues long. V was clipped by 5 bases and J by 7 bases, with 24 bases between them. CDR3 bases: TGTGCCTGGCCCCGCAGTAAGGTGCAGCTGGGGGAGCAGTACTTC. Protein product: CAWPRSKVQLGEQYF.

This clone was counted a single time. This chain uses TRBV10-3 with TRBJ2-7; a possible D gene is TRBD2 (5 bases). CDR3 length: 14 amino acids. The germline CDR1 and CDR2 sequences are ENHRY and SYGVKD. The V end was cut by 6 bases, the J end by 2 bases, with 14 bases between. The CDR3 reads CAIRGEGRTYEQYF. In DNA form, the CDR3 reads TGTGCCATCAGGGGAGAGGGTCGAACCTACGAGCAGTACTTC.

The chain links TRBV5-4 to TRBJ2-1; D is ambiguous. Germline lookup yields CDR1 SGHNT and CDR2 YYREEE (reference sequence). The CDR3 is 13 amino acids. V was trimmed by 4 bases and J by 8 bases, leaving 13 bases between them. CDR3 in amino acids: CASSLRIGDEQFF. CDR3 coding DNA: TGTGCCAGCAGCCTACGGATCGGAGATGAGCAGTTCTTC. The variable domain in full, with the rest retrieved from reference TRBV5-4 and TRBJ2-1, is ETGVTQSPTHLIKTRGQQVTLRCSSQSGHNTVSWYQQALGQGPQFIFQYYREEENGRGNFPPRFSGLQFPNYSSELNVNALELDDSALYLCASSLRIGDEQFFGPGTRLTVL.